This T cell receptor (beta chain) was sequenced in a study of cytomegalovirus exposure and HLA in healthy donors. On the study more broadly: There were about 85 million unique TCRs (from HLA-typed donors) in an early data release.

Whole-study results and caveats: Some V segments could not be told apart, so they were left out, TRBV6-2 and TRBV6-3 among them. The authors listed around 150 TCR beta chains as cytomegalovirus-associated.

With regard to this clone: What it binds is unknown.

Primers for the PCR totalled 60 Vbeta and 13 Jbeta. Sequencing was performed with immunoSEQ multiplex PCR; in TCRdb, only in-frame clones are kept and a portion is missing. The table shows 90,000 to 120,000 clones, with about four fifths occurring only once. Germline assignment: CDR1 MNHEY and CDR2 SMNVEV (reference sequence). J lost 3 bases, V lost 4 bases, and 3 bases had no gene match. CDR3 size: 15 residues. Healthy bone marrow donors made up the cohort. Material: PBMCs. This receptor was taken from a female donor in good health and CMV-seropositive. The chain couples TRBV27 to TRBJ2-7, with 13 bases aligning to TRBD2. Here the CDR3 DNA reads TGTGCCAGCAGTTCGGGACTAGCGGGGATCTACGAGCAGTACTTC. Residues: CASSSGLAGIYEQYF.